Below, 23 T cell receptor beta chains from the same sample are listed, as sequenced in a study of T cells expressing NK-cell markers. TCRdb re-called the 5' RACE reads and catalogs CDR3 proteins one per entry, DNA excluded. The sample has some 150,000 distinct CDR3 sequences; the top ten hold approximately 12%. The sequencing sample was made of blood T cells: a sorted CD56 or NKG2C T cell subset, CD4+ or CD8+ T cells, or bulk PBMC T cells (not recorded which). These TCRs come from a man aged 18 to 29 in good health.

This rearrangement joins TRBV6-5 to TRBJ2-3; TCRdb calls TRBD1, which cannot be checked without DNA. Germline V lookup: CDR1 MNHEY, CDR2 SVGAGI. CDR3 length equals 14 residues. CDR3 sequence: CASSYLYGADTQYF.

The chain employs TRBV11-2 and TRBJ2-2; the TRBD2 assignment by TCRdb is unverifiable without DNA. The CDR3 extends over 18 amino acids. Germline V gene lookup returns CDR1 SGHAT and CDR2 FQNNGV. The CDR3: CASSQTGLAGVVSGELFF.

CDR3: CASSFPEGSNSYNEQFF. The rearrangement uses TRBV12-3 or TRBV12-4 and TRBJ2-1; absent DNA, TCRdb's TRBD2 call cannot be checked. CDR3 size: 17 residues.

V is TRBV3-1 and J is TRBJ2-7; TCRdb designates TRBD1, a call that cannot be tested without DNA. CDR1 and CDR2 (germline): LGHDT, YNNKEL (reference sequence). The CDR3 has 13 amino acids. The CDR3 is CASSQYRAYEQYF.

The CDR3 loop is CASSFLGTRESAKNIQYF. The chain uses TRBV11-1 and TRBJ2-4; there is no DNA to check the TCRdb D call of TRBD2. CDR1 and CDR2 from the germline V gene are SGHAT and FQDESV (reference sequence). The CDR3 is 18 amino acids.

V usage is TRBV20-1 and J usage is TRBJ2-3. Germline V gene sequence: CDR1 DFQATT, CDR2 SNEGSKA (reference sequence). This CDR3 spans 15 amino acids. The CDR3 spells CSARDSGGSTDTQYF.

The chain uses TRBV7-8 and TRBJ2-7. The CDR3 has 13 amino acids. The germline gives CDR1 SGHVS, CDR2 FQNEAQ. This chain's CDR3 is CASSLTGAHEQYF.

The chain couples TRBV20-1 to TRBJ2-1; no DNA is available, so the TRBD2 call from TCRdb remains unchecked. Germline V CDR1 and CDR2: DFQATT, SNEGSKA (reference sequence). This CDR3 is built from 15 residues. The CDR3 region is CSAREGPAGGVEQFF.

This chain connects TRBV7-9 to TRBJ2-1; TCRdb returns TRBD2, unconfirmable since there is no DNA. Germline CDR1 is SEHNR and CDR2 is FQNEAQ (reference sequence). The length of the CDR3 is 16 residues. The chain's CDR3 is CASSPRAASSYNEQFF.

The V call is TRBV29-1, the J call TRBJ2-1; TCRdb reports TRBD1, a call that lacks DNA to check it against. Per germline, CDR1 SQVTM and CDR2 ANQGSEA. The CDR3 runs 12 residues. The chain's CDR3 is CSVEDRANEQFF.

This chain's CDR3 is CASSYLSGRSDNEQFF. The chain is built from TRBV6-2 or TRBV6-3 and TRBJ2-1; there is no DNA to check the TCRdb D call of TRBD2. The germline V gene has CDR1 MNHEY and CDR2 SVGEGT. CDR3 length equals 16 residues.

This chain links TRBV5-1 with TRBJ2-2; TCRdb proposes TRBD1, but this gene call is untestable without DNA. CDR3 length: 13 amino acids. Germline-derived CDR1 and CDR2 are SGHRS and YFSETQ. This chain's CDR3 is CASSNRGPGELFF.

The chain combines TRBV5-1 with TRBJ1-1; TCRdb's D gene call, TRBD1, goes unchecked for lack of DNA. Germline V gives CDR1 SGHRS, CDR2 YFSETQ. CDR3 size: 15 residues. Here the CDR3 reads CASDLGPDFNTEAFF. The full variable domain, with the rest looked up from reference TRBV5-1 and TRBJ1-1, is KAGVTQTPRYLIKTRGQQVTLSCSPISGHRSVSWYQQTPGQGLQFLFEYFSETQRNKGNFPGRFSGRQFSNSRSEMNVSTLELGDSALYLCASDLGPDFNTEAFFGQGTRLTVV.

This chain links TRBV20-1 with TRBJ1-5. CDR1 is DFQATT, CDR2 SNEGSKA, per germline (reference sequence). The CDR3 has 16 amino acids. The CDR3 reads CSARGVYVEGNQPQHF.

The chain combines TRBV10-3 with TRBJ2-4; TCRdb lists TRBD2, though no DNA is available to test this call. Germline CDR1 reads ENHRY; CDR2 reads SYGVKD. The CDR3 has 16 residues. CDR3 residues: CAISELGLADKNIQYF.

The chain combines TRBV7-2 with TRBJ2-5; as DNA is missing, the TRBD1 call by TCRdb cannot be tested. The CDR3 has 15 residues. In germline, CDR1 is SGHTA, CDR2 FQGNSA. CDR3 residues: CASSFYHRVEETQYF. The full variable domain, rest sourced from reference TRBV7-2 and TRBJ2-5, is GAGVSQSPSNKVTEKGKDVELRCDPISGHTALYWYRQSLGQGLEFLIYFQGNSAPDKSGLPSDRFSAERTGGSVSTLTIQRTQQEDSAVYLCASSFYHRVEETQYFGPGTRLLVL.

This chain links TRBV28 with TRBJ2-7; TCRdb selects TRBD1, and the lack of DNA leaves this call unchecked. The CDR3 extends over 14 amino acids. Germline CDR1 is MDHEN and CDR2 is SYDVKM. The CDR3 loop is CASSLGPRSFEQYF. The entire variable domain, with the rest obtained from reference TRBV28 and TRBJ2-7, is as follows: DVKVTQSSRYLVKRTGEKVFLECVQDMDHENMFWYRQDPGLGLRLIYFSYDVKMKEKGDIPEGYSVSREKKERFSLILESASTNQTSMYLCASSLGPRSFEQYFGPGTRLTVT.

The CDR3 region is CASTEGQGVRTGELFF. The gene calls are TRBV12-3 or TRBV12-4 and TRBJ2-2; absent DNA, TCRdb's TRBD1 call cannot be checked. The CDR3 spans 16 residues.

The rearrangement joins TRBV11-2 to TRBJ2-1; the TCRdb call, TRBD2, lacks DNA for checking. Germline loops: CDR1 SGHAT, CDR2 FQNNGV. The CDR3 sequence is 14 residues long. The CDR3 loop is CASSYSGLSNEQFF.

V gene TRBV15 combines with J gene TRBJ1-4; TCRdb returns TRBD1, unconfirmable since there is no DNA. The CDR3 contains 16 residues. The V gene's germline CDR1 is LNHNV and CDR2 YYDKDF (reference sequence). The chain's CDR3 is CATSRDQSNRVEKLFF.

The gene calls are TRBV12-3 or TRBV12-4 and TRBJ1-2; TCRdb indicates TRBD1, and absent DNA this call remains unverified. The CDR3 has 15 residues. The chain's CDR3 is CASSLSGGLDYGYTF.

The chain employs TRBV7-9 and TRBJ2-2; TCRdb selects TRBD1, and the lack of DNA leaves this call unchecked. This CDR3 has 15 residues. Germline V gives CDR1 SEHNR, CDR2 FQNEAQ (reference sequence). CDR3 in amino acids: CASSLPVGVTGELFF.

J is TRBJ2-4 and V is TRBV10-3; the D gene TCRdb calls, TRBD1, cannot be checked with no DNA. Looked up from germline, CDR1 is ENHRY and CDR2 is SYGVKD. The length of the CDR3 is 18 residues. The CDR3 spells CASEGRGPLLWAKNIQYF.